This T cell receptor beta chain was profiled in a study of T cell responses to AZD1222 COVID-19 vaccine. General study results and limits: Donors were mostly white British, more females; clonal diversity possibly underestimated. Targeting of unmutated variant regions was reportedly seen in nearly half of spike-specific TCRs. The study sampled repertoires only after the peak T cell response. With dominance at 160-218 and 743-854, vaccine-associated CD4 TCRs spanned spike.

Assay used: immunoSEQ multiplex PCR; TCRdb lists only in-frame clones, some missing. The sample carries about 48,000 clones, approximately 86% recorded once. Regarding this clone: The antigen remains unidentified.

V shed 0 bases and J 10 bases; nucleotides not matched to a gene: 4. Germline V lookup: CDR1 SGDLS, CDR2 YYNGEE. This CDR3 has 14 amino acids. The rearrangement uses TRBV9 and TRBJ2-1, with TRBD2 matching 10 bases. Material: peripheral blood, obtained 28 days after the second AZD1222 dose. The TCR sequence derives from an adult who received the AZD1222 COVID-19 vaccine. CDR3 residues: CASSVGNSGREQFF. CDR3 bases: TGTGCCAGCAGCGTAGGAAATAGCGGGAGGGAGCAGTTCTTC.